This TCR beta chain is drawn from a study of radiotherapy plus CTLA-4 blockade in lung cancer. Whole-study context: Among all patients, 15% to 20% showed objective responses, while roughly 28% had disease control.

Germline CDR1 and CDR2: SGHDN and FVKESK. Deletions cut 1 base from V and 4 bases from J, with 9 bases between. The CDR3 has 14 amino acids. The assay was immunoSEQ multiplex PCR, and TCRdb's table has in-frame clones only and misses some. The table includes about 64,000 clones, 65% to 80% detected once. J is TRBJ2-3 and V is TRBV14; D may be TRBD1 (6 bases). The clonotype was recovered from a human donor with non-small cell lung cancer whose response to radiotherapy plus ipilimumab could not be evaluated. The sequences come from peripheral blood, collected from a patient treated with radiotherapy plus ipilimumab. The CDR3: CASSQGTVADTQYF. The CDR3 DNA reads TGTGCCAGCAGCCAAGGGACAGTAGCAGATACGCAGTATTTT.